One sample yielded the 29 T cell receptor beta chains listed below, sequenced in a study of T cell clonality in common variable immunodeficiency. Study observations and caveats: Reportedly, TCR beta sequences from common variable immunodeficiency showed fewer deletions and N-nucleotide insertions.

The table came from immunoSEQ multiplex PCR; TCRdb's copy has only in-frame clones and leaves some out. This repertoire holds about 28,000 clones, and none appear only once. Their specific antigens are unknown. The material sequenced was peripheral blood mononuclear cells. The receptor set was obtained from a human donor with common variable immunodeficiency.

This clone was found many times. The CDR3 extends 3 residues past the end of the read, so its final part is completed from the germline J gene. The V gene is TRBV5-1, the J gene TRBJ2-2; D perhaps matches TRBD1 (5 bases). The CDR3 length is 16 residues. Per germline, CDR1 SGHRS and CDR2 YFSETQ. V was shortened by 0 bases and J by 4 bases, with 13 bases between the two germline ends. CDR3 DNA, as far as it was read: TGCGCCAGCAGCTTGGCAGGGTACGGATTCACCGGGGAG. It is translated as CASSLAGYGFTGE. In full, the CDR3 reads CASSLAGYGFTGELFF.

The CDR3 sequence: CASSLQYTDTQYF. The CDR3 DNA, read in part, is TGTGCCAGTAGTCTACAGTACACAGATACG. The chain employs TRBV19 and TRBJ2-3; D is uncertain. The observed sequence ends 3 residues before the CDR3 terminus, with the missing tail filled in from the germline J gene. The CDR3 is 13 amino acids. Deletions cut 5 bases from V and 2 bases from J, with 8 bases between. Germline-derived CDR1 and CDR2 are LNHDA and SQIVND (reference sequence).

This clone came up many times. Read sequence stops 3 residues before the CDR3 end, and the germline J gene provides the missing end. The chain couples TRBV27 to TRBJ1-2; D not certain. The CDR3 length is 14 residues. Germline-derived CDR1 and CDR2 are MNHEY and SMNVEV (reference sequence). Between the trimmed V and J ends, which lost 3 bases and 0 bases, there was a span of 8 bases. This CDR3 is CASSFFGSNYGYTF. The CDR3 DNA, read in part, is TGTGCCAGCAGTTTCTTCGGGTCTAACTATGGC.

At least ten counts were recorded for this clone. From the germline J gene comes the end of the CDR3, since the read stops 3 residues before it. This rearrangement joins TRBV6-2 or TRBV6-3 to TRBJ2-4, with 14 bases aligning to TRBD2. The CDR3 is 15 amino acids. Germline CDR1 and CDR2: MNHEY and SVGEGT. The part of the CDR3 DNA that was read is TGTGCCAGCAGGGGACAAATAGGGACTAGCGGGAGT. It codes for CASRGQIGTSGS. The entire CDR3 is CASRGQIGTSGSQYF.

With respect to this clone: The CDR3 end lies 3 residues beyond the end of the read and is filled in from the germline J gene. This chain joins TRBV5-1 and TRBJ2-5; the match to TRBD1 covers 12 bases. Germline V gene data show CDR1 as SGHRS and CDR2 as YFSETQ. The length of the CDR3 is 16 residues. Trimming took 2 bases from V and 5 from J; bases not matched to a gene: 7. This CDR3 reads CASSFGTGGFGETQYF. The sequenced part of the CDR3 DNA is TGCGCCAGCAGCTTCGGGACAGGGGGCTTCGGGGAGACC.

Note on this clone: The CDR3 end is not reached by the read, which stops 3 residues before it; the germline J gene fills it in. V usage is TRBV10-2 and J usage is TRBJ2-7; D remains ambiguous. The germline V and J ends were trimmed by 7 bases and 1 base, with 11 bases remaining between them. The CDR3 extends over 13 amino acids. CDR1 is WSHSY, CDR2 SAAADI, per germline. The chain's CDR3 is CASIPTSSYEQYF. The sequenced part of the CDR3 DNA is TGCGCCAGCATCCCGACTTCTTCCTACGAG.

This clone appeared a few times. The read comes to an end 3 residues before the CDR3 does, leaving the germline J gene to fill in the end. The chain links TRBV7-3 to TRBJ1-1; a weak D match, TRBD1 (6 bases). Germline V gene sequence: CDR1 SGHTA, CDR2 FQGTGA. The CDR3 is 14 amino acids. The V end lost 2 bases, the J end lost 4 bases, and 11 bases lay between the germline ends. The CDR3 sequence is CASSLQQGSTEAFF. The covered CDR3 bases are TGTGCCAGCAGCTTACAGCAGGGGTCCACTGAA.

This clone has just a few counts. The read is 3 residues too short to cover the CDR3 end, so that end is filled in from the germline J gene. The V and J genes are TRBV2 and TRBJ1-5, with a possible D match to TRBD1 (6 bases). Germline CDR1 and CDR2: SNHLY and FYNNEI. Between the trimmed V and J ends, which lost 2 bases and 1 base, there was a span of 18 bases. There are 18 residues in the CDR3. The CDR3: CASSEIGRGRSSNQPQHF. CDR3 bases read: TGTGCCAGCAGTGAAATTGGCAGGGGACGATCGAGCAATCAGCCC. Full variable domain (missing parts from reference TRBV2 and TRBJ1-5): EPEVTQTPSHQVTQMGQEVILRCVPISNHLYFYWYRQILGQKVEFLVSFYNNEISEKSEIFDDQFSVERPDGSNFTLKIRSTKLEDSAMYFCASSEIGRGRSSNQPQHFGDGTRLSIL.

This clone was recorded at least ten times. Sequencing ends 3 residues short of the CDR3 end; the germline J gene provides the rest. The V call is TRBV5-1, the J call TRBJ1-1, with a weak D call TRBD1 (6 bases). CDR3 size: 18 residues. Germline V lookup: CDR1 SGHRS, CDR2 YFSETQ. V gave up 3 bases and J gave up 0 bases, with 21 bases separating them. The CDR3 reads CASSSPGQRSLMNTEAFF. The CDR3 DNA, read in part, is TGCGCCAGCAGCTCCCCCGGACAGCGCAGTCTTATGAACACTGAA.

This clone was observed a handful of times. The read ends 3 residues before the CDR3 terminus; that terminus is restored from the germline J gene. The V gene is TRBV19, the J gene TRBJ2-3; 12 nucleotides match TRBD2. Losses at the gene ends were 5 bases for V and 1 base for J; bases not matched to a gene: 7. CDR1 LNHDA and CDR2 SQIVND come from the germline V gene (reference sequence). This CDR3 contains 17 residues. This CDR3 reads CASSPWTSGKGTDTQYF. The sequenced part of the CDR3 DNA is TGTGCCAGTAGTCCGTGGACTAGCGGGAAGGGCACAGATACG.

This clone has just a few counts. The CDR3 end is not reached by the read, which stops 3 residues before it; the germline J gene fills it in. This chain joins TRBV6-1 and TRBJ2-7; D gene uncertain. V lost 1 base, J lost 2 bases, and 6 bases lay in between. From germline, CDR1 is MNHNS and CDR2 SASEGT. The CDR3 length is 13 residues. CDR3 amino acids: CASSEGSAYEQYF. CDR3 DNA, as far as it was read: TGTGCCAGCAGTGAAGGTTCAGCCTACGAG.

This clone was seen ten or more times. Read data end 3 residues before the CDR3 end; the end is taken from the germline J gene. The chain joins TRBV29-1 to TRBJ1-2; 9 nucleotides agree with TRBD1. Looked up from germline, CDR1 is SQVTM and CDR2 is ANQGSEA. After removal of 6 bases from V and 4 bases from J, the junction contained 6 bases not matched to a gene. The CDR3 spans 13 residues. CDR3 bases read: TGCAGCGTCCAGGGACAGGGAGGCTATGGC. Its protein product is CSVQGQGGYG. The CDR3 as a whole reads CSVQGQGGYGYTF.

This clone was detected ten times or more. The read comes to an end 3 residues before the CDR3 does, leaving the germline J gene to fill in the end. J is TRBJ2-4 and V is TRBV18, with 7 bases that match TRBD1. This CDR3 has 14 residues. Germline CDR1 KGHSH, CDR2 LQKENI. J lost 6 bases, V lost 3 bases, and 5 bases had no gene match. Incomplete CDR3 DNA: TGTGCCAGCTCACCGGGGACAGCAGGAAACATT. It is translated as CASSPGTAGNI. The whole CDR3 region reads CASSPGTAGNIQYF.

This clone came up many times. The read terminates 3 residues ahead of where the CDR3 ends, so the germline J gene completes it. The rearrangement joins TRBV20-1 to TRBJ1-1, with D unresolved. Trimming pared 0 bases from V and 6 bases from J, leaving 14 bases between. The germline gives CDR1 DFQATT, CDR2 SNEGSKA (reference sequence). The length of the CDR3 is 14 residues. CDR3 bases read: TGCAGTGCTAGAGACCGACCGGAGGGTGCTGAA. This encodes CSARDRPEGAE. The CDR3, in full, reads CSARDRPEGAEAFF.

At least ten counts were recorded for this clone. The CDR3 end lies 3 residues beyond the end of the read and is filled in from the germline J gene. The gene calls are TRBV5-1 and TRBJ2-7, with D possibly TRBD1 on 6 matching bases. V lost 4 bases and J 2 bases, leaving 16 bases between the germline ends. Looked up from germline, CDR1 is SGHRS and CDR2 is YFSETQ. The CDR3 is made up of 15 amino acids. The CDR3 reads CASSVGTTVTYEQYF. CDR3 bases read: TGCGCCAGCAGCGTTGGGACAACAGTCACCTACGAG.

To note about this clone: The missing CDR3 end, 3 residues past where the read stops, is filled in from the germline J gene. The rearrangement links TRBV5-5 to TRBJ1-1, with TRBD1 matching 9 bases. V gave up 6 bases and J gave up 3 bases; unmatched junction bases: 9. Germline values: CDR1 SGHKS, CDR2 YYEKEE (reference sequence). The CDR3 spans 15 residues. The sequenced CDR3 bases are TGTGCCAGCACGGGACAGGGAGTCCAGGACACTGAA. This encodes CASTGQGVQDTE. The entire CDR3 protein reads CASTGQGVQDTEAFF.

This clone has a count of ten or more. Sequencing ends 3 residues short of the CDR3 end; the germline J gene provides the rest. The chain employs TRBV19 and TRBJ1-5, with a tentative D call TRBD1 (6 bases). Between the trimmed V and J ends, which lost 6 bases and 3 bases, there was a span of 9 bases. The CDR3 loop spans 13 amino acids. Germline lookup yields CDR1 LNHDA and CDR2 SQIVND (reference sequence). The covered CDR3 bases are TGTGCCAGTAGCCGACAGGTCAATCAGCCC. This codes for CASSRQVNQP. The whole CDR3 protein is CASSRQVNQPQHF.

In its sample, this clone was seen many times. The read stops 3 residues short of the end of the CDR3; the missing end is completed from the germline J gene. V gene TRBV6-1 combines with J gene TRBJ1-1, with 7 positions matching TRBD1. The CDR3 contains 14 residues. The germline CDR1 and CDR2 sequences are MNHNS and SASEGT. Unmatched junction bases numbered 4, after V lost 2 bases and J lost 4 bases. This chain's CDR3 is CASSERGRSTEAFF. Incomplete CDR3 DNA: TGTGCCAGCAGTGAAAGGGGGCGGAGCACTGAA.

This clone was seen repeatedly, ten times or more. The CDR3 goes on 3 residues after the read ends, and that part is filled in from the germline J gene. This chain uses TRBV19 with TRBJ2-7; D gene unclear. The V gene's germline CDR1 is LNHDA and CDR2 SQIVND (reference sequence). The CDR3 totals 11 residues. V was cut by 9 bases and J by 3 bases, with 9 bases left in between. Here the CDR3 reads CASGLGYEQYF. Incomplete CDR3 DNA: TGTGCCAGCGGGTTGGGCTACGAG. Full variable domain (rest looked up from reference TRBV19 and TRBJ2-7): DGGITQSPKYLFRKEGQNVTLSCEQNLNHDAMYWYRQDPGQGLRLIYYSQIVNDFQKGDIAEGYSVSREKKESFPLTVTSAQKNPTAFYLCASGLGYEQYFGPGTRLTVT.

This chain's CDR3 is CASSPLPTGDGYTF. The covered CDR3 bases are TGTGCCAGCTCACCACTTCCTACCGGGGATGGC. This chain joins TRBV18 and TRBJ1-2; D not certain. The sequenced fragment ends 3 residues before the CDR3 boundary, so the rest is inferred from the germline J gene. In germline, CDR1 is KGHSH, CDR2 LQKENI. V was clipped by 1 base and J by 6 bases, with 12 bases between them. The CDR3 loop spans 14 amino acids.

This clone was recorded many times. The read is 3 residues too short to cover the CDR3 end, so that end is filled in from the germline J gene. This chain links TRBV5-1 with TRBJ1-2, with 7 positions matching TRBD1. CDR3 length: 14 amino acids. The V segment lost 7 bases and the J segment 4 bases; nucleotides outside the gene matches: 10. Germline CDR1 SGHRS, CDR2 YFSETQ. The sequenced CDR3 bases are TGCGCCAGCCGCCCCACAGGGGTGGTCTATGGC. Translated, it gives CASRPTGVVYG. The entire CDR3 protein is CASRPTGVVYGYTF.

This clone was observed at least ten times. The read gets to within 3 residues of the CDR3 end, and the germline J gene fills in the rest. The chain has TRBV19 and TRBJ2-5; 8 bases agree with TRBD1. Trimming at V came to 9 bases and at J to 4 bases, leaving 7 bases not matched to a gene. Per germline, CDR1 LNHDA and CDR2 SQIVND (reference sequence). The length of the CDR3 is 13 residues. The covered CDR3 bases are TGTGCCAGCGCCCAGGGGGCCGGAGAGACC. Encoded protein: CASAQGAGET. The full CDR3 is CASAQGAGETQYF.

There are many counts of this clone. The CDR3 goes on 3 residues after the read ends, and that part is filled in from the germline J gene. The chain uses TRBV19 and TRBJ2-5; 7 bases match TRBD1. The junction had 10 bases not matched to a gene; V was cut back by 5 bases and J by 7 bases. The CDR3 has 14 residues. Germline lookup yields CDR1 LNHDA and CDR2 SQIVND (reference sequence). The CDR3 sequence: CASSPGQTAVTQYF. The CDR3 DNA, read in part, is TGTGCCAGTAGTCCGGGACAGACCGCGGTGACC.

This clone was detected many times. The sequenced fragment ends 3 residues before the CDR3 boundary, so the rest is inferred from the germline J gene. The V and J genes are TRBV20-1 and TRBJ2-7, with D maybe TRBD1 (6 bases). V was cut by 6 bases and J by 3 bases, with 15 bases left in between. This CDR3 has 13 amino acids. The germline V gene encodes CDR1 DFQATT and CDR2 SNEGSKA (reference sequence). The DNA read from the CDR3 is TGCAGTGCGAAAACAGGGATCAACTACGAG. It yields the protein CSAKTGINYE. The whole CDR3 protein reads CSAKTGINYEQYF.

This clone appeared many times. CDR3 protein: CASSGLLANNSPLHF. Incomplete CDR3 DNA: TGTGCCAGTTCCGGACTACTAGCCAATAATTCACCC. The V and J genes are TRBV19 and TRBJ1-6; D unresolved. The sequence runs out 3 residues before the end of the CDR3; the remainder is reconstructed from the germline J gene. This CDR3 is built from 15 residues. V lost 8 bases and J lost 5, with 16 bases in between. Germline-derived CDR1 and CDR2 are LNHDA and SQIVND (reference sequence).

This clone was found many times. The read stops 3 residues short of the end of the CDR3; the missing end is completed from the germline J gene. This chain connects TRBV20-1 to TRBJ2-3; 8 nucleotides line up with TRBD2. This CDR3 has 15 residues. The germline V gene has CDR1 DFQATT and CDR2 SNEGSKA (reference sequence). The V and J ends lost 3 bases and 3 bases, in that order; junction bases with no gene match: 8. The DNA read from the CDR3 is TGCAGTGCTAGGGAGACTAGCGATATAACAGATACG. As protein: CSARETSDITDT. The CDR3, in full, reads CSARETSDITDTQYF.

Ten or more counts support this clone. Read coverage stops 3 residues before the CDR3 terminus; the germline J gene supplies the remainder. This chain links TRBV19 with TRBJ2-2, with 7 bases identical to TRBD2. The CDR3 is 13 amino acids. With 8 bases clipped from V and 5 bases from J, the junction kept 5 bases outside the gene matches. Germline CDR1 is LNHDA and CDR2 is SQIVND (reference sequence). CDR3 bases read: TGTGCCAGTTCCGGGACTACTACCGGGGAG. Translation: CASSGTTTGE. The whole CDR3 protein is CASSGTTTGELFF.

As regards this clone: Read sequence stops 3 residues before the CDR3 end, and the germline J gene provides the missing end. The genes are TRBV5-1 and TRBJ1-5, with 7 bases aligning to TRBD1. Looked up from germline, CDR1 is SGHRS and CDR2 is YFSETQ. V dropped 8 bases and J dropped 6; count of bases not matched to a gene: 8. The CDR3 runs 13 residues. The CDR3 is CARLDREGQPQHF. The DNA read from the CDR3 is TGCGCCAGGCTAGACAGGGAGGGTCAGCCC. Variable domain in full (rest from reference TRBV5-1 and TRBJ1-5): KAGVTQTPRYLIKTRGQQVTLSCSPISGHRSVSWYQQTPGQGLQFLFEYFSETQRNKGNFPGRFSGRQFSNSRSEMNVSTLELGDSALYLCARLDREGQPQHFGDGTRLSIL.

This clone was observed many times. The sequenced fragment ends 3 residues before the CDR3 boundary, so the rest is inferred from the germline J gene. The chain employs TRBV5-6 and TRBJ2-5; TRBD1 agrees at 7 bases. The CDR3 contains 14 residues. The germline V gene has CDR1 SGHDT and CDR2 YYEEEE. With V trimmed by 2 bases and J by 1 base, 2 bases remained unmatched. The CDR3 sequence: CASSFAGGQETQYF. CDR3 DNA (partial): TGTGCCAGCAGCTTCGCAGGGGGCCAAGAGACC.